This TCR beta chain is from a study of T cell repertoires in cytomegalovirus infection. For the study at large: CMV epitopes, recently identified HLA-C-restricted and well-studied HLA-B-restricted, were used. Public TCR beta signatures provided an indication of both CMV infection and a matching HLA type. General study findings and limits: The response measured ex vivo was dominated by TCR beta clonotypes (HLA-C-restricted and CMV-specific). People with CMV and the relevant HLA were identified by cumulative public TCR beta family frequency.

Between the trimmed V and J ends, which lost 3 bases and 4 bases, there was a span of 15 bases. From germline, CDR1 is MGHRA and CDR2 YSYEKL. There are 15 residues in the CDR3. Each CDR3 protein is one row after TCRdb ran MiXCR on the reads. Among some 500,000 distinct CDR3 sequences listed, 30% to 40% were seen once. Comments on this clonotype: Antigen specificity is unknown.

This clonotype was sampled from a human donor in good health (CMV status not recorded). Some clones in this sample may be carry-over from other donors' samples. The sequencing used cultured PBMCs, collected from culture after CMV antigen stimulation. The V and J genes are TRBV4-1 and TRBJ1-2; D remains unclear. CDR3 sequence: CASSQDTRRSYGYTF. CDR3 nucleotides: TGCGCCAGCAGCCAGGATACACGGAGATCCTATGGCTACACCTTC.